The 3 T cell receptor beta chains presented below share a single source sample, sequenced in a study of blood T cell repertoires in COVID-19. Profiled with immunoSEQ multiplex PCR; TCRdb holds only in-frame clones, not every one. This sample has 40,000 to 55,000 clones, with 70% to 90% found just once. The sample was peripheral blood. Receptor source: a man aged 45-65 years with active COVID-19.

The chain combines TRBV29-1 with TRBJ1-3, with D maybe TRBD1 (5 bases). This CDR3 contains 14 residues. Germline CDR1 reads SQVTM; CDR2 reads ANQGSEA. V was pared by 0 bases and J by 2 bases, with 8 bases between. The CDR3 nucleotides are TGCAGCGTTGAAGATAGCAGGGCTGGAAACACCATATATTTT. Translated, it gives CSVEDSRAGNTIYF.

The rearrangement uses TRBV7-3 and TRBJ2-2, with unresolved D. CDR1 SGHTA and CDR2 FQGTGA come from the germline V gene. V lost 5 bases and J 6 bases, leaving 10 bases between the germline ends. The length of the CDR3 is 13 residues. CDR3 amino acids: CASSPGPPGELFF. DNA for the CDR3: TGTGCCAGCAGCCCCGGTCCCCCCGGGGAGCTGTTTTTT.

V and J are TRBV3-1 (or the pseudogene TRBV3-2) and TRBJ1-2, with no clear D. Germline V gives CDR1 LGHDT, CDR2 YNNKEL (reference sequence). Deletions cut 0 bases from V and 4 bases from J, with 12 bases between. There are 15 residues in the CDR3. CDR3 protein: CASSQDPNVVYGYTF. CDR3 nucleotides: TGTGCCAGCAGCCAAGACCCCAATGTAGTCTATGGCTACACCTTC.